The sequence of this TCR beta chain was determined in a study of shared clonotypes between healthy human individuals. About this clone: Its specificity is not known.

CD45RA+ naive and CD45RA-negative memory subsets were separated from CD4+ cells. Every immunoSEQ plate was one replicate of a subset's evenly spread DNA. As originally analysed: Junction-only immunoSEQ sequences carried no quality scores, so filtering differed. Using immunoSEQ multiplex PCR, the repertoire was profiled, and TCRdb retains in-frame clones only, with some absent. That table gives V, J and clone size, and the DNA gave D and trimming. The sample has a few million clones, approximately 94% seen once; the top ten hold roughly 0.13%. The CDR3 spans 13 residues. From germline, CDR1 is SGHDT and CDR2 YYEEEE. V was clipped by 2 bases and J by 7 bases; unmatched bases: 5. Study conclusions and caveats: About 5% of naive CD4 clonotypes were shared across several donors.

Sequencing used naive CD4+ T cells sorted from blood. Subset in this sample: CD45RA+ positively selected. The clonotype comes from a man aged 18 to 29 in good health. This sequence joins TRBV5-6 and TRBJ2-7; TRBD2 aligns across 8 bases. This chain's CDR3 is CASSFSRGGEQYF. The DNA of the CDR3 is TGTGCCAGCAGCTTCTCTCGGGGGGGTGAGCAGTACTTC.